The T cell receptor (beta chain) under discussion was sequenced for a study of chemoradiotherapy in HPV16-positive cancers (dated by TCRdb to 2022 to 2024). For context, the study as a whole: Candidate HPV-specific T-cell clones and common TCR motifs were defined through functional T-cell assays on cells from a couple of HPV16-positive patients. The candidate HPV-specific TCRs and motifs were then tracked in TCR repertoires from more than 85 patients with HPV-related cancers. Whether T-cell immunity against the HPV oncoproteins E6 and E7 changes during chemoradiotherapy and whether survival is affected by this immunity were examined in the study. What the research found in general, with its limitations: Only a couple of HPV16-positive patients were used to derive the functional definition of HPV-specific T cells, and the survival association was reported for HPV16-positive patients. Expansion of candidate HPV-specific clones and E7-related TCR motifs was observed in the tumor microenvironment during treatment, whereas no such expansion was observed for non-HPV-specific T cells. In HPV16-positive patients, expansion of HPV-responsive T cells during chemoradiotherapy was found to be associated with improved recurrence-free survival.

Repertoires were sampled repeatedly over the course of chemoradiotherapy so that clonal expansion in the tumor microenvironment could be followed. As concerns this clone: The target of this receptor is not known. Within one base of it there is no much larger clone, and no base qualities were kept.

Libraries were prepared through the immunoSEQ multiplex PCR assay. The clones in this table, taken by TCRdb from immuneACCESS, are in-frame only. Not every clone is retained; where verified, under half of the shortfall comes from an unresolved V gene, and the cause of the rest is unknown. Here the sample has tens of thousands of clones; 88% occur a single time. The leading ten clones occupy under 5.5% of the sample. V is pared back by 3 bases and J by 3 bases, with 13 bases lying between the germline termini. The CDR3 holds 15 amino acids from the cysteine to the phenylalanine. Kept here is only the CDR3 DNA, which spans 45 bases and is read in frame from base 1. CDR1 is given as MDHEN and CDR2 as SYDVKM, both from the germline V gene.

This receptor was taken from a human donor with HPV-associated anogenital cancer. The chain is assembled from TRBV28 and TRBJ2-3, and TRBD1 may be the D gene, going by 5 matching bases. This specimen was blood, taken from a patient who underwent chemoradiotherapy. The nucleotide sequence reads TGTGCCAGCAGTTTGAACAGGCCAGAGACAGATACGCAGTATTTT. Its coded protein is CASSLNRPETDTQYF.